Below, one TCR beta chain is given with its context. The data are from a study of blood T cell repertoires in COVID-19. The CDR3 is 14 residues long. The trim removed 3 bases at V and 1 base at J, leaving 1 base unmatched. CDR1 and CDR2 from the germline V gene are SEHNR and FQNEAQ (reference sequence). Measured with immunoSEQ multiplex PCR; TCRdb has only the in-frame clones, and not every one. The sample consists of some 390,000 clones, about 88% of them appearing once. The chain uses TRBV7-9 and TRBJ1-2; TRBD1 agrees at 8 bases. Sequencing used peripheral blood. This TCR came from a human donor in a cohort sampled during active COVID-19. The CDR3 DNA follows: TGTGCCAGCAGCTTGGGACAGGTTAACTATGGCTACACCTTC. Translated, it gives CASSLGQVNYGYTF. Drawing the rest from reference TRBV7-9 and TRBJ1-2, the complete variable domain is DTGVSQNPRHKITKRGQNVTFRCDPISEHNRLYWYRQTLGQGPEFLTYFQNEAQLEKSRLLSDRFSAERPKGSFSTLEIQRTEQGDSAMYLCASSLGQVNYGYTFGSGTRLTVV.